Listed here are 5 T cell receptor beta chains from one sample, sequenced in a study of cytomegalovirus exposure and HLA in healthy donors. PCR involved 60 Vbeta and 13 Jbeta primers. Some clones are missing from TCRdb's copy, which holds only in-frame ones; the method was immunoSEQ multiplex PCR. The data show over 100,000 clones, with approximately 80% seen just once and roughly 2.5% held by the top ten. The sequenced sample was PBMCs. The source of these receptors is a female donor in good health and CMV-seronegative.

The rearrangement joins TRBV6-1 to TRBJ1-1, with D possibly being TRBD1 (5 bases). The germline CDR1 and CDR2 sequences are MNHNS and SASEGT. V lost 6 bases to trimming and J lost 8 bases, with 10 bases between them. The CDR3 consists of 11 residues. The CDR3 coding sequence is TGTGCCAGCAGCGGGGGGAGAGAAGCTTTCTTT. As protein: CASSGGREAFF.

The chain links TRBV10-3 to TRBJ1-3, with D perhaps matching TRBD1 (5 bases). The V end was cut by 6 bases, the J end by 4 bases, with 16 bases between. The CDR3 extends over 15 amino acids. CDR1 ENHRY and CDR2 SYGVKD come from the germline V gene. The CDR3 nucleotides are TGTGCCATCAGACGCTTCGGGGGGGAAGGAAACACCATATATTTT. This translates into CAIRRFGGEGNTIYF.

The rearrangement uses TRBV7-2 and TRBJ1-5, with a weak D call TRBD1 (6 bases). The CDR3 consists of 15 residues. The germline gives CDR1 SGHTA, CDR2 FQGNSA. The V end lost 5 bases, the J end lost 1 base, and 12 bases lay between the germline ends. For the CDR3, the DNA is TGTGCCAGCAGCGCTACTCAGGGGAGCAATCAGCCCCAGCATTTT. It codes for CASSATQGSNQPQHF.

The V and J genes are TRBV30 and TRBJ2-5; D call uncertain. Trimming took 2 bases from V and 3 from J, leaving 4 bases between them. In germline, CDR1 is GTSNPN, CDR2 SVGIG (reference sequence). The CDR3 is 11 residues long. The CDR3 protein is CAWSLEETQYF. The CDR3 DNA reads as TGTGCCTGGAGTTTAGAAGAGACCCAGTACTTC.

The rearrangement joins TRBV7-2 to TRBJ2-5; TRBD1 aligns across 10 bases. Germline CDR1 SGHTA, CDR2 FQGNSA. V lost 1 base, J lost 4 bases, and 3 bases stayed unmatched. The length of the CDR3 is 15 residues. CDR3: CASSLEGTGAETQYF. The CDR3 DNA reads as TGTGCCAGCAGCTTAGAGGGGACAGGGGCAGAGACCCAGTACTTC.